This TCR beta chain was retrieved from a study of blood T cell repertoires in COVID-19. Study background: Both acute and convalescent COVID-19 samples were obtained from the United States, Italy and Spain.

V trimming: 10 bases; J trimming: 4 bases; junction bases outside the gene matches: 11. The CDR3 sequence is 14 residues long. Germline loops: CDR1 SGHNT, CDR2 YYREEE (reference sequence). Libraries were prepared by immunoSEQ multiplex PCR; TCRdb keeps only in-frame clonotypes and omits some of them. The sample includes around 250,000 clones, roughly 90% seen only once; the top ten take around 3%. Sequencing input: peripheral blood. The receptor was isolated from a young woman with active or convalescent COVID-19. The J gene is TRBJ2-5, the V gene TRBV5-4; TRBD1 aligns across 9 bases. The CDR3 loop is CAGGQGVSAETQYF. DNA for the CDR3: TGTGCCGGGGGACAGGGAGTAAGTGCAGAGACCCAGTACTTC. The entire variable domain, with the rest obtained from reference TRBV5-4 and TRBJ2-5, is as follows: ETGVTQSPTHLIKTRGQQVTLRCSSQSGHNTVSWYQQALGQGPQFIFQYYREEENGRGNFPPRFSGLQFPNYSSELNVNALELDDSALYLCAGGQGVSAETQYFGPGTRLLVL.